This TCR beta chain was sequenced for a study of a mutant IDH1 vaccine in newly diagnosed glioma. Whole-study context: Either 4-6 weeks after radiotherapy alone or alongside temozolomide, vaccination was begun. Averaging roughly 40 years of age, treated patients were around 60% male and around 40% female. Visit V12 was conducted at week 35 as the safety follow-up. Visit V13 came later, at week 47.

TCRdb's copy holds only in-frame clones and misses some; the assay was immunoSEQ multiplex PCR. The sample shows approximately 31,000 clones, around 80% of them seen only once. About this clone: Its antigen is not known.

Time point in this sample: week 35, safety follow-up. Vaccinated patients received 300 ug of mutant IDH1 20-mer peptide per dose, with topical imiquimod. This TCR was recovered from a woman aged 18-29 years with glioma. The sequenced sample was PBMCs, obtained from a glioma patient whose treatment included an IDH1 peptide vaccine.

CDR3 nucleotides: TGTGCCAGCAGCCAAGGGACAGCTAGGACCAACGTCCTGACTTTC. It encodes CASSQGTARTNVLTF. J is TRBJ2-6 and V is TRBV7-3; 7 nucleotides agree with TRBD1. Germline V gene data show CDR1 as SGHTA and CDR2 as FQGTGA. CDR3 length: 15 amino acids. With 5 bases clipped from V and 8 bases from J, the junction kept 9 bases outside the gene matches.